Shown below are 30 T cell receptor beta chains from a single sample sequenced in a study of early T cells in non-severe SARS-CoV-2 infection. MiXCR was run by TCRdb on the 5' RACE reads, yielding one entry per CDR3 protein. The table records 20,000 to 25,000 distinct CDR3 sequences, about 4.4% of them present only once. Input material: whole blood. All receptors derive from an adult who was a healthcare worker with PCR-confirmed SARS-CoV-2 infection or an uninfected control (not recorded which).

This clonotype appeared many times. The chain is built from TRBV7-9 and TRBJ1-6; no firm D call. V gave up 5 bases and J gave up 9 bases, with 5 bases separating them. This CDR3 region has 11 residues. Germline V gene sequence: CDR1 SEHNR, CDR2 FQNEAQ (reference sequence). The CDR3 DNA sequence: TGTGCCAGCAGCCAAGGTTCACCCCTCCACTTT. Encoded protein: CASSQGSPLHF. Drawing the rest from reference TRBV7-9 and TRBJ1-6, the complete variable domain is DTGVSQNPRHKITKRGQNVTFRCDPISEHNRLYWYRQTLGQGPEFLTYFQNEAQLEKSRLLSDRFSAERPKGSFSTLEIQRTEQGDSAMYLCASSQGSPLHFGNGTRLTVT.

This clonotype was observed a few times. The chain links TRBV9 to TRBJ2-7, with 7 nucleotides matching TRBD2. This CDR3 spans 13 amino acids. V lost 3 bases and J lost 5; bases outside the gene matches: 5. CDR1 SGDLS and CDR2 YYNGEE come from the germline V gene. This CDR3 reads CASSAFGGDEQYF. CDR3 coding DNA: TGTGCCAGCAGCGCCTTTGGGGGGGACGAGCAGTACTTC. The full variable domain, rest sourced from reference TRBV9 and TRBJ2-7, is DSGVTQTPKHLITATGQRVTLRCSPRSGDLSVYWYQQSLDQGLQFLIQYYNGEERAKGNILERFSAQQFPDLHSELNLSSLELGDSALYFCASSAFGGDEQYFGPGTRLTVT.

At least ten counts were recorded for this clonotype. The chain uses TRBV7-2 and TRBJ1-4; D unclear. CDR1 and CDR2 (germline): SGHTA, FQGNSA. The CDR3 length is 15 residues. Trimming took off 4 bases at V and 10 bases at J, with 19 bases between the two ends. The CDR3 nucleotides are TGTGCCAGCAGCTCCCCCAGCCTTTCCTATGGAAAACTGTTTTTT. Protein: CASSSPSLSYGKLFF.

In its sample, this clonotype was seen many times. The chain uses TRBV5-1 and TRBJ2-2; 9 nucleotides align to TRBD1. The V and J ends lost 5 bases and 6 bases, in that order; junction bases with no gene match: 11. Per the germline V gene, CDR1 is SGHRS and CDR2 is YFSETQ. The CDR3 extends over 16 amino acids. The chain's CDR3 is CASRPGQGLTSGELFF. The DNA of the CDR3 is TGCGCCAGCAGGCCGGGACAGGGCTTGACGTCCGGGGAGCTGTTTTTT.

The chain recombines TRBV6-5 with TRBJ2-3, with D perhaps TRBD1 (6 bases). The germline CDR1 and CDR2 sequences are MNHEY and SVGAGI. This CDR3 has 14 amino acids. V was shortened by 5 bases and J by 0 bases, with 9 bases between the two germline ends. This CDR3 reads CASSPDRSTDTQYF. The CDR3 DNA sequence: TGTGCCAGCAGTCCTGACAGGAGCACAGATACGCAGTATTTT.

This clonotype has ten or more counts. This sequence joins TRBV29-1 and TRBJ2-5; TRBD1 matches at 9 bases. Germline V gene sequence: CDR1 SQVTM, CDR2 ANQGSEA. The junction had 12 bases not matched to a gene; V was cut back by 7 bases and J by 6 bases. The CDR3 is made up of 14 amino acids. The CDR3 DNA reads TGCAGCGGGAAGGACAGGGGAATTGAGAAGACCCAGTACTTC. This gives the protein CSGKDRGIEKTQYF.

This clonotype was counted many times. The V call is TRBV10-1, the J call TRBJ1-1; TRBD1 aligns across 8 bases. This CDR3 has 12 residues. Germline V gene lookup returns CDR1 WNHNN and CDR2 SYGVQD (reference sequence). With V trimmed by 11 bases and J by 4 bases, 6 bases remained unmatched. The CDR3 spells CAYQGAITEAFF. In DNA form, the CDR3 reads TGCGCCTATCAGGGGGCGATCACTGAAGCTTTCTTT.

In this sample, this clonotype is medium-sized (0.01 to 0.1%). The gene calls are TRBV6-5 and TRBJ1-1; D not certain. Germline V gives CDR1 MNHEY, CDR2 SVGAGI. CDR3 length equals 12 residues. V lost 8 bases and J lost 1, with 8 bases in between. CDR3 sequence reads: CASGVGNTEAFF. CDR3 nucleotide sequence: TGTGCCAGCGGTGTGGGGAACACTGAAGCTTTCTTT.

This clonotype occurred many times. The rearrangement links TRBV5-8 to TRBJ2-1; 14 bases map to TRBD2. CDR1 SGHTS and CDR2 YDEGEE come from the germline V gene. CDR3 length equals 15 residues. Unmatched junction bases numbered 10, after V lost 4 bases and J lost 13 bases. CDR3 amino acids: CASSQGLAGVGFQFF. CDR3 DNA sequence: TGTGCCAGCAGCCAGGGACTAGCGGGAGTGGGTTTCCAGTTCTTC. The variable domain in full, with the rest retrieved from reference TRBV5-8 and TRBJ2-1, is EAGVTQSPTHLIKTRGQQATLRCSPISGHTSVYWYQQALGLGLQFLLWYDEGEERNRGNFPPRFSGRQFPNYSSELNVNALELEDSALYLCASSQGLAGVGFQFFGPGTRLTVL.

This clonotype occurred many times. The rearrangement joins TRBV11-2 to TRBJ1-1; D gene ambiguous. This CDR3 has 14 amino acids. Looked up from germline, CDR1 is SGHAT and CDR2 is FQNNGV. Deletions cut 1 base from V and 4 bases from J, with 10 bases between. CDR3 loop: CASSLAVGSTEAFF. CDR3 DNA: TGTGCCAGCAGCTTAGCGGTGGGGAGCACTGAAGCTTTCTTT.

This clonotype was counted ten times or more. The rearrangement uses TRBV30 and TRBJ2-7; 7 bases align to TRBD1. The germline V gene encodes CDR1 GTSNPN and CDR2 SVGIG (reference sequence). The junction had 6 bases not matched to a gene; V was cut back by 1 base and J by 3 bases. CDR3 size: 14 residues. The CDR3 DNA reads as TGTGCCTGGAGTGCCCGGGACAGAGGCTACGAGCAGTACTTC. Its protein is CAWSARDRGYEQYF.

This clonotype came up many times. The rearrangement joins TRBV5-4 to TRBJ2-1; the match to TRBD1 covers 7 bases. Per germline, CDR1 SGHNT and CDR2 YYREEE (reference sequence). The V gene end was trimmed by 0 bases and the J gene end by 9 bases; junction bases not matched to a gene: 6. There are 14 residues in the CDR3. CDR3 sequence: CASSLGAGGSEQFF. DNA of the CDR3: TGTGCCAGCAGCTTGGGTGCAGGGGGAAGTGAGCAGTTCTTC. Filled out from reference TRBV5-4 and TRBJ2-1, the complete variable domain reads ETGVTQSPTHLIKTRGQQVTLRCSSQSGHNTVSWYQQALGQGPQFIFQYYREEENGRGNFPPRFSGLQFPNYSSELNVNALELDDSALYLCASSLGAGGSEQFFGPGTRLTVL.

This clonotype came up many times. CDR3 sequence (DNA): TGTGCCAGCAGTTCGGGACAGGGGGAGGGCTACACCTTC. Its translation is CASSSGQGEGYTF. This chain uses TRBV12-3 or TRBV12-4 with TRBJ1-2; 11 positions match TRBD1. J gave up 8 bases and V 4 bases, and 3 bases lay outside the gene matches. The CDR3 has 13 amino acids.

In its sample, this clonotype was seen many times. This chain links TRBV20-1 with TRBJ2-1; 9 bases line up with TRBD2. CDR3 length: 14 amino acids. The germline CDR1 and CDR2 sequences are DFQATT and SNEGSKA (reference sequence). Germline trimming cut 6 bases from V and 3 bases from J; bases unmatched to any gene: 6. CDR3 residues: CSAPGLAFYNEQFF. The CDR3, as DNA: TGCAGTGCCCCGGGACTAGCTTTCTACAATGAGCAGTTCTTC.

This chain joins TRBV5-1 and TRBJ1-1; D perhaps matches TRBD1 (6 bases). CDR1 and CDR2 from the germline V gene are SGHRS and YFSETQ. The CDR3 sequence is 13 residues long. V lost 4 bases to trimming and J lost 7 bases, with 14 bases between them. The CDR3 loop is CASSQRTAVEAFF. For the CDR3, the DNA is TGCGCCAGCAGCCAACGGACAGCCGTTGAAGCTTTCTTT.

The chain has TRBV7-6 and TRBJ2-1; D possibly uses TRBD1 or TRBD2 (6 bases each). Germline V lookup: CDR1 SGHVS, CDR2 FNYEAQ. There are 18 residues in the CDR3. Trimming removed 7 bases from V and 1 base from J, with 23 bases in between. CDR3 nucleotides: TGTGCCAGCACCCCTACATTAGGGGGGCGCGGGTCCTACAATGAGCAGTTCTTC. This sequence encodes CASTPTLGGRGSYNEQFF.

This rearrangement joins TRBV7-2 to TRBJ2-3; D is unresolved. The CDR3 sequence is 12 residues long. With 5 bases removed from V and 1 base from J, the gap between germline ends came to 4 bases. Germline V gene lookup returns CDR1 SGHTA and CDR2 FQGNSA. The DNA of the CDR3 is TGTGCCAGCAGCGAACGCACAGATACGCAGTATTTT. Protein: CASSERTDTQYF.

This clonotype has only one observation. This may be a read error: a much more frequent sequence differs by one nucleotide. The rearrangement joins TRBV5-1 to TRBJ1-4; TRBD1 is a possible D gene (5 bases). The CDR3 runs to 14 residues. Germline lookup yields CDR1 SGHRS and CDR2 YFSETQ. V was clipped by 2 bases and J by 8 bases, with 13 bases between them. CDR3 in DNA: TGCGCCAGCAGCTTCGATAGGGACGGGGAAAAACTGTTTTTT. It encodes CASSFDRDGEKLFF. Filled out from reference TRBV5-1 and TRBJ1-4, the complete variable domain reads KAGVTQTPRYLIKTRGQQVTLSCSPISGHRSVSWYQQTPGQGLQFLFEYFSETQRNKGNFPGRFSGRQFSNSRSEMNVSTLELGDSALYLCASSFDRDGEKLFFGSGTQLSVL.

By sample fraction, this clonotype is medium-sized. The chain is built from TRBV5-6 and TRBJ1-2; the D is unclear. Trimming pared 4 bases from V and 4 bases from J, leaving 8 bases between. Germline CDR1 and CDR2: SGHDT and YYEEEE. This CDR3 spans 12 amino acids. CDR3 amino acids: CASSRFFYGYTF. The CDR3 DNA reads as TGTGCCAGCAGCCGGTTTTTCTATGGCTACACCTTC.

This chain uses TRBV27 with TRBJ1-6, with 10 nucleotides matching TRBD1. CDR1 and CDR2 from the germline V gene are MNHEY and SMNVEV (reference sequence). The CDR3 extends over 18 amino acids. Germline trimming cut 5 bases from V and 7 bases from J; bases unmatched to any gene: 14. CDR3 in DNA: TGTGCCAGCAGTCGCTCCCCCCGGGACAGGGGACTAAATTCACCCCTCCACTTT. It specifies CASSRSPRDRGLNSPLHF.

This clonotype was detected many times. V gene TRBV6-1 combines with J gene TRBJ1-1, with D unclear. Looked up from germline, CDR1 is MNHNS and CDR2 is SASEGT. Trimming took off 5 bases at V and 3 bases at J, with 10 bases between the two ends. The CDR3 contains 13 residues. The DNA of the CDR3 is TGTGCCAGCAGTCACGGTGGGGACACTGAAGCTTTCTTT. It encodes CASSHGGDTEAFF.

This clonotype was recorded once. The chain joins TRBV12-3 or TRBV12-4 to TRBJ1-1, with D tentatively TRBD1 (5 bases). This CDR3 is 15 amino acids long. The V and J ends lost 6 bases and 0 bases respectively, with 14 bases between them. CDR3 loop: CASSPKGSLNTEAFF. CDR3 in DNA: TGTGCCAGCAGCCCCAAGGGGAGTTTGAACACTGAAGCTTTCTTT.

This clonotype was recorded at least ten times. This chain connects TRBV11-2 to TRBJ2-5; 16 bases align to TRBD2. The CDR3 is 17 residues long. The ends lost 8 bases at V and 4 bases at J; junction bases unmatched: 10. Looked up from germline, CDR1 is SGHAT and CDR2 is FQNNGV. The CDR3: CASGTGTSGRARETQYF. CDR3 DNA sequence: TGTGCCAGCGGGACCGGGACTAGCGGGAGGGCCAGAGAGACCCAGTACTTC.

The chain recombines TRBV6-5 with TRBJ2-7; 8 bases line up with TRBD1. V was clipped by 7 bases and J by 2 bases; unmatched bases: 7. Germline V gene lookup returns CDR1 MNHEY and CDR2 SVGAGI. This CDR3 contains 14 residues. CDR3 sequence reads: CASMTGESPYEQYF. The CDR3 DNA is TGTGCCAGCATGACAGGGGAGAGCCCCTACGAGCAGTACTTC.

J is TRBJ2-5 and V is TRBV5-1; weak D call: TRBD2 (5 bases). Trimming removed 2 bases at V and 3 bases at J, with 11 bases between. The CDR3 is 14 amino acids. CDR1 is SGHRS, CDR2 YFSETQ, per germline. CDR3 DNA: TGCGCCAGCAGCTTCGGGGAGAGAAAAGAGACCCAGTACTTC. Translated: CASSFGERKETQYF.

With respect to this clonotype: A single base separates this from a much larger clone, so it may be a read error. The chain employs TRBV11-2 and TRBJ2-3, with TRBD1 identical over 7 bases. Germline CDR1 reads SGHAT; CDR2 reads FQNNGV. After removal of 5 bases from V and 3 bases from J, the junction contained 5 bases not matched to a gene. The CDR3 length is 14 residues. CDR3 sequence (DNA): TGTGCCAGCAGCCTGGGGGACAGAACAGATACGCAGTATTTT. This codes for CASSLGDRTDTQYF.

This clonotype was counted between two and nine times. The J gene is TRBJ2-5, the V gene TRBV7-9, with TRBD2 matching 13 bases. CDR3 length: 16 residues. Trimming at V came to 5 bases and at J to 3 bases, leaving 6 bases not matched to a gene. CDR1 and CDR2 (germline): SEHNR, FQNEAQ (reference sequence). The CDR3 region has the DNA TGTGCCAGCAGCCTGACTAGCGGGGGGCCCAAAGAGACCCAGTACTTC. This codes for CASSLTSGGPKETQYF.

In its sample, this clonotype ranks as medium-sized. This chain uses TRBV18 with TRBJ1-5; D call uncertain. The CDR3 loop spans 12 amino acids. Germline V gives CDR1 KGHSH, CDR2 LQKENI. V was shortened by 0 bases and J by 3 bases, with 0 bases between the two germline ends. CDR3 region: CASSPPNQPQHF. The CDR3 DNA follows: TGTGCCAGCTCACCACCCAATCAGCCCCAGCATTTT.

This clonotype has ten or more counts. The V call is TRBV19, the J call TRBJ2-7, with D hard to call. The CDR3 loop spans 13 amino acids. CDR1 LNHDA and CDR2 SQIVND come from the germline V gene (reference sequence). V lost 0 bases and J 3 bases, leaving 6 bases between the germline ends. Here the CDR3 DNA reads TGTGCCAGTAGTATAGATCCTGACTACGAGCAGTACTTC. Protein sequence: CASSIDPDYEQYF.

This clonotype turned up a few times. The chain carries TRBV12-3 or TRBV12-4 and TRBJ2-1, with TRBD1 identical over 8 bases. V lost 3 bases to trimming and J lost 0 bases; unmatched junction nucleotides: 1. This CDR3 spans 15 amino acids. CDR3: CASSFDRGSYNEQFF. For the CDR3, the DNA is TGTGCCAGCAGTTTTGACAGGGGCTCCTACAATGAGCAGTTCTTC.